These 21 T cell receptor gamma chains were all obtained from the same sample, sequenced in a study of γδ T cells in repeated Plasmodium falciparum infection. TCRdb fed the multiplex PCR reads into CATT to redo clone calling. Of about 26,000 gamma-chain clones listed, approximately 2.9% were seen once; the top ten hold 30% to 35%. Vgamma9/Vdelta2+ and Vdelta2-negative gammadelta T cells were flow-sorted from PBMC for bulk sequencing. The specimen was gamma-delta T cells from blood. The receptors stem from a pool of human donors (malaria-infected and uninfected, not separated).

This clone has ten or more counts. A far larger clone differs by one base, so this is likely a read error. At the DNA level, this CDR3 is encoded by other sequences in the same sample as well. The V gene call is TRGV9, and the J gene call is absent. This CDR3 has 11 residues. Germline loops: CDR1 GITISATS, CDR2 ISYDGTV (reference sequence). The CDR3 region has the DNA TGTGCCTTGTGGGAGTTGTGCAAGAAGCTCTTT. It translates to CALWELCKKLF.

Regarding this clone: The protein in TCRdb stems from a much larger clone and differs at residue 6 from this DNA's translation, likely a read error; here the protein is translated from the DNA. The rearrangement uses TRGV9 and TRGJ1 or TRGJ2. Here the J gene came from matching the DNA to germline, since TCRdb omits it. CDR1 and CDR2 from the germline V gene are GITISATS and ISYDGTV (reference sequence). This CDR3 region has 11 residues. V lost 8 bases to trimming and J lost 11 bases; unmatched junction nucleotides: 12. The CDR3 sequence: CALYQRTEKLF. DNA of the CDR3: TGTGCCTTGTATCAGAGAACGGAGAAACTCTTT.

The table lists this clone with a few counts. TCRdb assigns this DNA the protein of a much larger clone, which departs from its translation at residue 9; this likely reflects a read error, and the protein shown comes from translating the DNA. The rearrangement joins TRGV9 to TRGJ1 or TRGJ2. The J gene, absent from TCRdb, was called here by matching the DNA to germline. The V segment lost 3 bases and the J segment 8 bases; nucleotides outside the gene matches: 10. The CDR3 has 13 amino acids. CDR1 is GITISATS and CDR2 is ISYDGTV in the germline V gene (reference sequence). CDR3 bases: TGTGCCTTGTGGGAGCCAGGTTGTCATAAGAAACTCTTT. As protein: CALWEPGCHKKLF.

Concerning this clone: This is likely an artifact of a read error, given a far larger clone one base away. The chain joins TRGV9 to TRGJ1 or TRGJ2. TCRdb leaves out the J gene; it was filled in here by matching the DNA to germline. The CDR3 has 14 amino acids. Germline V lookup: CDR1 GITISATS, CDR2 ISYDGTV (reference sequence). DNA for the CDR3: TGTGCCTTATGGGAGCATCGGAATTATTATAAGAAACTCTTT. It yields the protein CALWEHRNYYKKLF.

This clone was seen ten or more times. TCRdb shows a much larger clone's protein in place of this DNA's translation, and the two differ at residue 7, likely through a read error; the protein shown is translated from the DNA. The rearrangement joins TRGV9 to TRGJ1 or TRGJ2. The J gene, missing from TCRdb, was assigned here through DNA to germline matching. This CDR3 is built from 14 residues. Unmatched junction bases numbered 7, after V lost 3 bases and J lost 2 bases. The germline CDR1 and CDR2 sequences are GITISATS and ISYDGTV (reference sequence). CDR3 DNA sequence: TGTGCCTTGTGGGAGACCCGGGATTATTATAAGAAACTCTTT. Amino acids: CALWETRDYYKKLF.

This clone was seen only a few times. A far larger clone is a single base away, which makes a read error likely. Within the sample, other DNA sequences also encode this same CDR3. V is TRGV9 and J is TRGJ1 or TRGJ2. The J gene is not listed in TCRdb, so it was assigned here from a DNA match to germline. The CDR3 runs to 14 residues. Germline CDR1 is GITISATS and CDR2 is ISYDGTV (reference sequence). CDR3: CALWEVPHYYKKLF. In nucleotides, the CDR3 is TGTGCCTTGTGGGAGGTCCCCCATTACTATAAGAAACTCTTT.

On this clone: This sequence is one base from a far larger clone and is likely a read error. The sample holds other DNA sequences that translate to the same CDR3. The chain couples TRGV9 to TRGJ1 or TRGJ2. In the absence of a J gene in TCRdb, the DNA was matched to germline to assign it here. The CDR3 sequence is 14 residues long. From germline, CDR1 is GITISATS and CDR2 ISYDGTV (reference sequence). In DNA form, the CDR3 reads TGTGCCTTATGGGAGGGACCTACTTATTATAAGAAACTCTTT. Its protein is CALWEGPTYYKKLF.

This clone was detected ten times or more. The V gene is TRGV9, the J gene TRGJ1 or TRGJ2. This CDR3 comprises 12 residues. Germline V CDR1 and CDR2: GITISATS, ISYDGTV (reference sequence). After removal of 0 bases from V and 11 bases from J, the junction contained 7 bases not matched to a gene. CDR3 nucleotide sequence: TGTGCCTTGTGGGAGGTGGGGTGGCAGAAACTCTTT. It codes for CALWEVGWQKLF.

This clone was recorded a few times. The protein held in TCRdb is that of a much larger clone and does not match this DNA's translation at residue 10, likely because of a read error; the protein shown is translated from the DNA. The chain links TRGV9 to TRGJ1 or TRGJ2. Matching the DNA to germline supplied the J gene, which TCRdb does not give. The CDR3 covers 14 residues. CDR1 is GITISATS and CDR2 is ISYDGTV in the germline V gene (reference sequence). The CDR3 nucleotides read TGTGCCTTGTGGGAGGCCCTCTTTTATCATAAGAAACTCTTT. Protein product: CALWEALFYHKKLF.

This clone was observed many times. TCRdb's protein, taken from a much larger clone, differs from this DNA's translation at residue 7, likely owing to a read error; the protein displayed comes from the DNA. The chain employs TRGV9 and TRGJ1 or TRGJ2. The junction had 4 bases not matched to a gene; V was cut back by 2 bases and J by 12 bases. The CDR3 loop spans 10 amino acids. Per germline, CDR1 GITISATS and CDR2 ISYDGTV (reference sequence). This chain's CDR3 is CALWEDRKLF. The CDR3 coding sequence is TGTGCCTTGTGGGAGGATAGGAAACTCTTT.

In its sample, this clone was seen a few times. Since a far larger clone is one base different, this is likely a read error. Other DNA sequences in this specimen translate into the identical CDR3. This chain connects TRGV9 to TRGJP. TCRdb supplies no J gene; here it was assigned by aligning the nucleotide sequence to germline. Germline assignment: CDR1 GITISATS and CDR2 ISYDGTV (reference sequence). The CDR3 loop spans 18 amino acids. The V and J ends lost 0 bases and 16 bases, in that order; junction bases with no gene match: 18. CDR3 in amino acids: CALWEVRVWSWAKKIKVF. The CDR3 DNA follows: TGTGCCTTGTGGGAGGTGCGGGTGTGGAGTTGGGCAAAAAAAATCAAGGTATTT.

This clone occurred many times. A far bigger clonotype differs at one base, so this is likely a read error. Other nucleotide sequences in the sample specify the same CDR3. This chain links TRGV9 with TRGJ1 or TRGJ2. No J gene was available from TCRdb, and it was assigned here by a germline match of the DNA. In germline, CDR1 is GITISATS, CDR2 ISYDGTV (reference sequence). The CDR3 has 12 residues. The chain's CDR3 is CALWEPGDKKLF. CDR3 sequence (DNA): TGCGCCTTGTGGGAGCCGGGGGATAAGAAACTCTTT.

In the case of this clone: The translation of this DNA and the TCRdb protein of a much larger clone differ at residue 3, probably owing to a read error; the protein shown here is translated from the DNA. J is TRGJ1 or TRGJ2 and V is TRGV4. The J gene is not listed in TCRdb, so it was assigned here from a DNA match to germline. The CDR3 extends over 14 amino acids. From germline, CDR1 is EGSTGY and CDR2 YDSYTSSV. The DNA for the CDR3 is TGTGCCGCCTGGGATGGGCTCTATTATTATAAGAAACTCTTT. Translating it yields CAAWDGLYYYKKLF.

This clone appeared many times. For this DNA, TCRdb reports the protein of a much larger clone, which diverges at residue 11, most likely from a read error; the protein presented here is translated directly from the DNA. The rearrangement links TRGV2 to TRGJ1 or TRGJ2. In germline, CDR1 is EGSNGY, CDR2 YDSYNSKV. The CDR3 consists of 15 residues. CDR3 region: CATWDGPRHYHKKLF. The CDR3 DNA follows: TGTGCCACCTGGGACGGGCCGCGCCATTATCATAAGAAACTCTTT.

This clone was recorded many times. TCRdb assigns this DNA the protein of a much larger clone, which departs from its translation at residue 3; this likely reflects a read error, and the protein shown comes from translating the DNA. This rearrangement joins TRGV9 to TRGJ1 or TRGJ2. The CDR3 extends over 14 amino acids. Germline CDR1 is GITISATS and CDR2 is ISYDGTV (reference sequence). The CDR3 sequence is CASWEGKNYYKKLF. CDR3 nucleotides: TGTGCCTCGTGGGAGGGAAAAAATTATTATAAGAAACTCTTT.

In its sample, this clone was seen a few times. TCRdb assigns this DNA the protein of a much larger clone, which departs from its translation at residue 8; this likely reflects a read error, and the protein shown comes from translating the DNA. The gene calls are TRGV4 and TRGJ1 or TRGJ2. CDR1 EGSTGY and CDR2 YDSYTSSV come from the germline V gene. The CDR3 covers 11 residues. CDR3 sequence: CATWRNYRKLF. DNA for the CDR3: TGTGCCACCTGGCGAAATTATAGGAAACTCTTT.

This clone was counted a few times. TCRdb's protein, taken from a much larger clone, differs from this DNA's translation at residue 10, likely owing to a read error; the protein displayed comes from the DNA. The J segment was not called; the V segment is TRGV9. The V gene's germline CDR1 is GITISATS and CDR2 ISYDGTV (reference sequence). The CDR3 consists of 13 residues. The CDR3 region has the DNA TGTGCCTTGTGGGAGGTGCCGCCCGCGGTTGGTCTCTTT. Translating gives CALWEVPPAVGLF.

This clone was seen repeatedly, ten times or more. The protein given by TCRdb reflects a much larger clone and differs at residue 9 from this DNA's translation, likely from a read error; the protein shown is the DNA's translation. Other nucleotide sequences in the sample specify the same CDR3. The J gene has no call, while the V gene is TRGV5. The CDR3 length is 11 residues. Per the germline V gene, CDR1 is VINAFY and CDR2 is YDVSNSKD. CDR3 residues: CATWDGPENLF. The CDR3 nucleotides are TGTGCCACCTGGGACGGCCCAGAGAATCTCTTT.

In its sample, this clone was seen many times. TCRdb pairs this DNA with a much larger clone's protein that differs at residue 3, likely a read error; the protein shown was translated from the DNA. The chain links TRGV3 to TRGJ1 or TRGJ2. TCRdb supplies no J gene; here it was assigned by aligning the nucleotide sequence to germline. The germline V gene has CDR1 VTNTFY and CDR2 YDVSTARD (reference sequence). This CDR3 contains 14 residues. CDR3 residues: CASWDRSNYYKKLF. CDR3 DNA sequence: TGTGCCTCCTGGGACAGGTCGAATTATTATAAGAAACTCTTT.

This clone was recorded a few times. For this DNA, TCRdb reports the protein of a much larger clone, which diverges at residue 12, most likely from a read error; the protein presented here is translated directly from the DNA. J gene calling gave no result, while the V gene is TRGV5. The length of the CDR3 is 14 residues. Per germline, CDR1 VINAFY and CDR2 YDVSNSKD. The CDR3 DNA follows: TGTGCCACCTGGGACAGTCAACGGAATTATAAGGAACTCTTT. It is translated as CATWDSQRNYKELF.

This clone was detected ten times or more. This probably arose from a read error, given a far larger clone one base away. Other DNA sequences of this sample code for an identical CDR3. The chain's CDR3 is CALWEVRVRKLF. CDR3 DNA sequence: TGCGCCTTGTGGGAGGTGCGGGTTCGGAAACTCTTT. The chain recombines TRGV9 with TRGJ1 or TRGJ2. Because TCRdb records no J gene, it was assigned here through a match of the DNA to germline. The CDR3 runs to 12 residues. Germline CDR1 is GITISATS and CDR2 is ISYDGTV (reference sequence).